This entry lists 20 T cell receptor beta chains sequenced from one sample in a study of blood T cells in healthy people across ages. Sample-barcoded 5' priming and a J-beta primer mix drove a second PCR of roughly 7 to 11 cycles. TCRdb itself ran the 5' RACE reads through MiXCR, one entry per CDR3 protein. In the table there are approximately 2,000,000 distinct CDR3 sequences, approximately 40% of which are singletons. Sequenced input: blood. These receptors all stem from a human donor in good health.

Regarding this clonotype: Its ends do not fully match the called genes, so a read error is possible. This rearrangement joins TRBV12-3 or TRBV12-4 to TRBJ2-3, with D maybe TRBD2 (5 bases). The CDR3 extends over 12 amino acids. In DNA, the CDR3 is TGTGCCAGCAGCCCCGACTATGATACGCGGTATTTT. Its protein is CASSPDYDTRYF.

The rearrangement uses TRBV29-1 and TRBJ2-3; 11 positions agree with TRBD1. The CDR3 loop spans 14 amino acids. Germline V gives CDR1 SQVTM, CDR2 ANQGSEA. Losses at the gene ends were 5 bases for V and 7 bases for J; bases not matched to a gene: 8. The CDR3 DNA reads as TGCAGCGTTTTGGGACAGGGGGGGAGAAATACGCAGTATTTT. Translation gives CSVLGQGGRNTQYF.

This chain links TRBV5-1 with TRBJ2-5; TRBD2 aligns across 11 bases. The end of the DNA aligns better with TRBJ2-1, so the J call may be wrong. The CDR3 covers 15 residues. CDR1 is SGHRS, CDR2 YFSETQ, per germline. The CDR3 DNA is TGCGCCAGCAGCTTGGCTAGCGGGGGGCGCGATGAGCAGTTCTTC. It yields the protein CASSLASGGRDEQFF.

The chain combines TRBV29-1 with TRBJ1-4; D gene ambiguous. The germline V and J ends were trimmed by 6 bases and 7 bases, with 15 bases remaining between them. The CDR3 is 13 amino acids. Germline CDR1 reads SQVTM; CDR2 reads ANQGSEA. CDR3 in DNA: TGCAGCGTAGCTCCGGGTCCTCGTGAAAAACTGTTTTTT. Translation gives CSVAPGPREKLFF.

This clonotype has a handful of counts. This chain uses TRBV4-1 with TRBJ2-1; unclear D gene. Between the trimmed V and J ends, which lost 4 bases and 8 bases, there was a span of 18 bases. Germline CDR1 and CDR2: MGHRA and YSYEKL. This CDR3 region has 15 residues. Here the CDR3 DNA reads TGCGCCAGCAGCCCGACAACACCGAGTTACGATGAGCAGTTCTTC. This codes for CASSPTTPSYDEQFF.

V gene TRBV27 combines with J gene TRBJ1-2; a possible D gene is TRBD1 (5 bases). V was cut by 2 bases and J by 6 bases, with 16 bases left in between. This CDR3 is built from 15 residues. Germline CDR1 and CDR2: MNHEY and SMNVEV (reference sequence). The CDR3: CASSLGPRARDGYTF. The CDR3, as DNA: TGTGCCAGCAGTTTAGGGCCCAGGGCCAGGGATGGCTACACCTTC.

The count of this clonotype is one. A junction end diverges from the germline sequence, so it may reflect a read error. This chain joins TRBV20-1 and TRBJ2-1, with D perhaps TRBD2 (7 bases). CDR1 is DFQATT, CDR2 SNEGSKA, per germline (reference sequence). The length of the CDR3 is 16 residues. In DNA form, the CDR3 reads TGCGGTGCTAGCGGAGGGGGGGGCCTTTCCTACAATGAGCAGTTCTTC. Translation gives CGASGGGGLSYNEQFF.

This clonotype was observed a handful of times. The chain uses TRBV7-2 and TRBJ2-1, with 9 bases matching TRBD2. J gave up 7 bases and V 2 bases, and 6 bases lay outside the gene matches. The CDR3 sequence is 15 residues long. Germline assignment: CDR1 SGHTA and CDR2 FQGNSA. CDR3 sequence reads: CASSLLAGLSNEQFF. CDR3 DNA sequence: TGTGCCAGCAGCTTACTAGCGGGGCTTTCGAATGAGCAGTTCTTC.

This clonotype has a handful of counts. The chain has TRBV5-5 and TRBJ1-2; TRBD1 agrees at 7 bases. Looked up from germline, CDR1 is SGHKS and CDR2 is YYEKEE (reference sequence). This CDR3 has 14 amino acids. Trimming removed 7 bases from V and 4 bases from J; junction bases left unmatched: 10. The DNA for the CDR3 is TGTGCCAGCGGCTCGACAGGGAGTAGCTATGGCTACACCTTC. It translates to CASGSTGSSYGYTF.

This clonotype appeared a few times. The DNA of the CDR3 is TGTGCCGGCTCCAACTACGAGCAGTACTTC. It codes for CAGSNYEQYF. This chain connects TRBV9 to TRBJ2-4; D is ambiguous. The J call may be faulty, since TRBJ2-7 better matches the DNA end. Germline V CDR1 and CDR2: SGDLS, YYNGEE. The CDR3 loop spans 10 amino acids.

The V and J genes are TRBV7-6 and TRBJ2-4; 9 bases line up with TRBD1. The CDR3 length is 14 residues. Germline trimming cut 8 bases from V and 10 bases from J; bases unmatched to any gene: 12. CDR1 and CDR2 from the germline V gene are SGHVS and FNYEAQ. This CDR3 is CASRPRGQGSIQYF. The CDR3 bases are TGTGCCAGCCGCCCTAGGGGACAGGGATCAATTCAGTACTTC.

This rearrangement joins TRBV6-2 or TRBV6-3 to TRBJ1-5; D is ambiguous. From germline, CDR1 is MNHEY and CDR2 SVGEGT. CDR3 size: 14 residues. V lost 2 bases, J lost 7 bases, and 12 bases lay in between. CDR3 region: CASSYGGSGQPQHF. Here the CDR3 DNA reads TGTGCCAGCAGTTACGGCGGGTCTGGACAGCCCCAGCATTTT.

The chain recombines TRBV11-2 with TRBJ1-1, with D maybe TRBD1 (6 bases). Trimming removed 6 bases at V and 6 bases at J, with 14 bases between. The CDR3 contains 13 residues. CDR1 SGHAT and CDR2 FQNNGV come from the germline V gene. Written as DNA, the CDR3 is TGTGCCAGCAGACGGGGGGCACGCGCTGAAGCTTTCTTT. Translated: CASRRGARAEAFF.

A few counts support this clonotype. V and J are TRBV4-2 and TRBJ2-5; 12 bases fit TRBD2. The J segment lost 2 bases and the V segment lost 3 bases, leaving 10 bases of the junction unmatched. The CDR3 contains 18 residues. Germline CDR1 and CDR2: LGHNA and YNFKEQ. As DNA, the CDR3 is TGTGCCAGCAGCCACCCCCTAGCGGGGGGGCGGGGACAAGAGACCCAGTACTTC. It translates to CASSHPLAGGRGQETQYF.

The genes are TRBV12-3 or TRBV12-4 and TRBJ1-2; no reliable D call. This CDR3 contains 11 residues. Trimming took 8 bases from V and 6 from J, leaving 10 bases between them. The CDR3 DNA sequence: TGTGCCAGCCGCGGGTGGGATGGCTACACCTTC. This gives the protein CASRGWDGYTF.

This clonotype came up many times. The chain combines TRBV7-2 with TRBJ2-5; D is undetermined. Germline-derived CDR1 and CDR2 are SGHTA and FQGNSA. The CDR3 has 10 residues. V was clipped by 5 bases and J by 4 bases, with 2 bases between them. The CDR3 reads CASSIETQYF. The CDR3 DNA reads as TGTGCCAGCAGCATAGAGACCCAGTACTTC.

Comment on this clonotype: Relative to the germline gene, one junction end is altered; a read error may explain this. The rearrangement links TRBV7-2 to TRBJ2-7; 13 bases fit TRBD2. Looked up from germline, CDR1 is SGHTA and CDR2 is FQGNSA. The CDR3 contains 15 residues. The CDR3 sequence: CASSLARTSGGERYF. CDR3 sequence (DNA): TGTGCCAGCAGCTTGGCTCGAACTAGCGGGGGGGAGCGGTACTTC.

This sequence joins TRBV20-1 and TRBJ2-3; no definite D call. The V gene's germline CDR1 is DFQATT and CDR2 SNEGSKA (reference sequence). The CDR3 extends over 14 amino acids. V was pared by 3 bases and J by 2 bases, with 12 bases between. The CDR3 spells CSASSGFHTDTQYF. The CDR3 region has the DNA TGCAGTGCTAGTTCTGGCTTTCACACAGATACGCAGTATTTT.

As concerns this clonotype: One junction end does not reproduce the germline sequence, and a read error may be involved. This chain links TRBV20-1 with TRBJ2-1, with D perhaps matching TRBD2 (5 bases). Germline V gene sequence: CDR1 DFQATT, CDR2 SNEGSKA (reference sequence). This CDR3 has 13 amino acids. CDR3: CSASEGTYDEQFF. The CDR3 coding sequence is TGCAGTGCTAGCGAGGGAACCTACGATGAGCAGTTCTTC.

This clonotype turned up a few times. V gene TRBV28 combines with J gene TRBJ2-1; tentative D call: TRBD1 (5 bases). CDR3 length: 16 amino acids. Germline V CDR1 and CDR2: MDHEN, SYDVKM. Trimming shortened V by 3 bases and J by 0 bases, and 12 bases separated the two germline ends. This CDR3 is CASSLSVGHSYNEQFF. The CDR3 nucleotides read TGTGCCAGCAGTTTGTCGGTAGGACACTCCTACAATGAGCAGTTCTTC.